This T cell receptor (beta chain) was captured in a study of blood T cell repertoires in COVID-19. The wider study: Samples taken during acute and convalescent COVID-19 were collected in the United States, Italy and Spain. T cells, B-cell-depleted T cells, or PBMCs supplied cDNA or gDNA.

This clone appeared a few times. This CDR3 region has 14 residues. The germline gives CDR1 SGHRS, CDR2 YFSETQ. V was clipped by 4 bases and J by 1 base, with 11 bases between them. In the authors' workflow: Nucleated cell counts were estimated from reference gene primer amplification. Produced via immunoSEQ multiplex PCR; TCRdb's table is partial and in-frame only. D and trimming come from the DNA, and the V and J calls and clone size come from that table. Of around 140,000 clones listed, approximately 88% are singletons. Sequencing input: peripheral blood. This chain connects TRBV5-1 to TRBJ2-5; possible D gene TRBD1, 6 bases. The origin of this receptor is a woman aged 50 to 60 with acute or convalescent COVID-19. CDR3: CASSAGQSQETQYF. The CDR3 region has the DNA TGCGCCAGCAGCGCCGGACAGTCCCAAGAGACCCAGTACTTC. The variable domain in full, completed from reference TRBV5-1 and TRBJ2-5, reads KAGVTQTPRYLIKTRGQQVTLSCSPISGHRSVSWYQQTPGQGLQFLFEYFSETQRNKGNFPGRFSGRQFSNSRSEMNVSTLELGDSALYLCASSAGQSQETQYFGPGTRLLVL.